A single sample gave rise to the 26 T cell receptor beta chains below, sequenced in a study of glioma-infiltrating T cells. Using RNA template, CDR3s of TCR alpha and beta were amplified with iRepertoire arm-PCR. TCRdb fed the multiplex PCR reads into MiXCR, producing one record per CDR3 protein. The sample records about 180,000 distinct CDR3 sequences, around 42% being singletons. The sequencing sample was made of glioma tissue, nonneoplastic brain tissue, or PBMCs (not recorded which). The receptor source for this set is a human donor with low-grade glioma or glioblastoma, undergoing nonglioma brain surgery, or in good health (not recorded which).

With regard to this clonotype: A much larger clone is a single base away; this may be a read error. No conserved phenylalanine or tryptophan ends this CDR3, so it is likely a read error. J is TRBJ1-6 and V is TRBV5-4; D is ambiguous. The CDR3 loop spans 13 amino acids. With 8 bases removed from V and 10 bases from J, the gap between germline ends came to 16 bases. The germline gives CDR1 SGHNT, CDR2 YYREEE (reference sequence). The CDR3 DNA follows: TGTGCCAGTGAGGCGGACCCCGGGTCACCCCTCCACCTT. Encoded protein: CASEADPGSPLHL.

On this clonotype itself: Sequence at one end of the junction differs from germline and may be a read error. V is TRBV3-1 and J is TRBJ2-5; TRBD1 matches 7 bases. CDR3 length equals 15 residues. In germline, CDR1 is LGHDT, CDR2 YNNKEL (reference sequence). The CDR3 is CASSEDRTGQETQYF. The DNA for the CDR3 is TGTGCCAGCAGCGAAGATAGGACAGGTCAAGAGACCCAGTACTTC.

The CDR3 is CSASGGLAGHNEQFF. The CDR3 coding sequence is TGCAGTGCTAGCGGGGGACTAGCGGGACACAATGAGCAGTTCTTC. V is TRBV20-1 and J is TRBJ2-1; 13 positions agree with TRBD2. Germline CDR1 and CDR2: DFQATT and SNEGSKA (reference sequence). The CDR3 extends over 15 amino acids. The V gene end was trimmed by 3 bases and the J gene end by 5 bases; junction bases not matched to a gene: 4.

The chain recombines TRBV6-2 or TRBV6-3 with TRBJ2-2, with 7 bases fitting TRBD2. J gave up 3 bases and V 2 bases, and 9 bases lay outside the gene matches. The CDR3 has 17 residues. The V gene's germline CDR1 is MNHEY and CDR2 SVGEGT. Written as DNA, the CDR3 is TGTGCCAGCAGTTACAAACCGGTCGGACTAGACACCGGGGAGCTGTTTTTT. Its translation: CASSYKPVGLDTGELFF.

The gene calls are TRBV9 and TRBJ1-1; D is undetermined. CDR3 size: 12 residues. The germline V and J ends were trimmed by 2 bases and 5 bases, with 7 bases remaining between them. Germline CDR1 reads SGDLS; CDR2 reads YYNGEE. This chain's CDR3 is CASSVQVTEAFF. CDR3 coding DNA: TGTGCCAGCAGCGTCCAGGTAACTGAAGCTTTCTTT.

The V and J genes are TRBV7-6 and TRBJ1-4; tentative D call: TRBD1 (5 bases). CDR3 size: 15 residues. The V gene lost 4 bases and the J gene lost 3 bases, with 12 bases spanning the gap. Germline CDR1 and CDR2: SGHVS and FNYEAQ. Here the CDR3 DNA reads TGTGCCAGCAGCTCCTCCGGGGCTTCTAATGAAAAACTGTTTTTT. This encodes CASSSSGASNEKLFF. The complete variable domain, with remaining parts taken from reference TRBV7-6 and TRBJ1-4, reads GAGVSQSPRYKVTKRGQDVALRCDPISGHVSLYWYRQALGQGPEFLTYFNYEAQQDKSGLPNDRFSAERPEGSISTLTIQRTEQRDSAMYRCASSSSGASNEKLFFGSGTQLSVL.

This clonotype was seen a few times. V gene TRBV18 combines with J gene TRBJ2-1; D possibly corresponds to TRBD2 (6 bases). This CDR3 is 14 amino acids long. Germline V gives CDR1 KGHSH, CDR2 LQKENI. V shed 5 bases and J shed 13 bases, with 21 bases lying between them. The CDR3 sequence is CASSGLRDSQAQFF. CDR3 in DNA: TGTGCCAGCTCAGGTCTCCGGGACTCCCAGGCCCAGTTCTTC.

Many counts were recorded for this clonotype. The chain couples TRBV20-1 to TRBJ2-3; the D gene is possibly TRBD2 (6 bases). Germline values: CDR1 DFQATT, CDR2 SNEGSKA (reference sequence). The germline V and J ends were trimmed by 5 bases and 9 bases, with 18 bases remaining between them. The CDR3 spans 13 residues. The CDR3 loop reads CSAAGHRFGTQYF. CDR3 DNA sequence: TGCAGTGCTGCGGGGCATCGTTTCGGCACGCAGTATTTT.

This chain joins TRBV10-3 and TRBJ2-5; D is unresolved. The DNA matches TRBJ2-7 better at its end, which makes the J call doubtful. Per the germline V gene, CDR1 is ENHRY and CDR2 is SYGVKD. The CDR3 extends over 17 amino acids. For the CDR3, the DNA is TGTGCCATCAGTGAGTCGAACAGCGTTGGCCAGATCTACGAGCAGTACTTC. It codes for CAISESNSVGQIYEQYF.

The rearrangement joins TRBV14 to TRBJ1-4, with D maybe TRBD1 (6 bases). Germline V lookup: CDR1 SGHDN, CDR2 FVKESK. The length of the CDR3 is 15 residues. V lost 6 bases to trimming and J lost 0 bases, with 11 bases between them. The CDR3 nucleotides read TGTGCCAGCAGACGTCAGGGGCCAACTAATGAAAAACTGTTTTTT. Its translation: CASRRQGPTNEKLFF.

As to this clonotype: This may be a read error, as it is one base from a much larger clone. This CDR3 is missing its conserved last phenylalanine or tryptophan, likely due to a read error. CDR3 DNA: TGTGCCAGCAGTTCGGGAAGTTTTGGCGAGCAGTACTAC. It translates to CASSSGSFGEQYY. This sequence joins TRBV28 and TRBJ2-7; tentative D call: TRBD2 (5 bases). The CDR3 covers 13 residues. Trimming shortened V by 4 bases and J by 6 bases, and 13 bases separated the two germline ends. Germline assignment: CDR1 MDHEN and CDR2 SYDVKM.

Turning to this clonotype: This may be a read error, as it is one base from a much larger clone. The V gene is TRBV7-2, the J gene TRBJ2-7; 9 positions agree with TRBD1. V shed 7 bases, J shed 5 bases, and the junction held 12 bases outside the gene matches. CDR1 is SGHTA and CDR2 is FQGNSA in the germline V gene. This CDR3 contains 15 residues. The CDR3 coding sequence is TGTGCCAGCACCTTGGGCGATGACAGGGGGAACGAGCAGTACTTC. Amino acids: CASTLGDDRGNEQYF.

This clonotype occurred many times. The gene calls are TRBV24-1 and TRBJ2-1, with D perhaps matching TRBD1 (6 bases). The CDR3 is 14 residues long. The V end was cut by 2 bases, the J end by 5 bases, with 9 bases between. Per the germline V gene, CDR1 is KGHDR and CDR2 is SFDVKD. CDR3 in DNA: TGTGCCACCAGTGATTGGGACACCAACAATGAGCAGTTCTTC. It is translated as CATSDWDTNNEQFF.

The chain carries TRBV20-1 and TRBJ1-5; D ambiguous. The CDR3 sequence is 12 residues long. CDR1 is DFQATT, CDR2 SNEGSKA, per germline (reference sequence). CDR3 nucleotides: TGCATTGATAATGGGGGCAATCAGCCCCAGCATTTT. Its protein product is CIDNGGNQPQHF.

The chain couples TRBV4-1 to TRBJ2-7, with 11 bases fitting TRBD2. Germline trimming cut 2 bases from V and 5 bases from J; bases unmatched to any gene: 8. Germline loops: CDR1 MGHRA, CDR2 YSYEKL. The CDR3 runs 16 residues. The CDR3 spells CASSQPRLAGKDEQYF. CDR3 DNA sequence: TGCGCCAGCAGCCAACCAAGACTAGCGGGAAAGGACGAGCAGTACTTC.

This clonotype has a single count. This sequence may be a read error, since a much larger clone differs from it by one base. The V and J genes are TRBV6-1 and TRBJ2-7, with 14 bases lining up with TRBD2. The CDR3 consists of 18 residues. The V segment lost 0 bases and the J segment 3 bases; nucleotides outside the gene matches: 7. In germline, CDR1 is MNHNS, CDR2 SASEGT. Here the CDR3 reads CASSEAGTSGSVYYEQYF. The CDR3 DNA follows: TGTGCCAGCAGTGAAGCTGGGACTAGCGGGAGCGTCTACTACGAGCAGTACTTC.

This clonotype was seen many times. The rearrangement joins TRBV28 to TRBJ1-3; D is uncertain. Trimming removed 2 bases at V and 3 bases at J, with 2 bases between. The CDR3 has 12 amino acids. CDR1 and CDR2 (germline): MDHEN, SYDVKM. In DNA form, the CDR3 reads TGTGCCAGCAGTTTAGGTGGAAACACCATATATTTT. This sequence encodes CASSLGGNTIYF.

Note on this clonotype: It may be a read error: a sequence one base away is much more abundant. V usage is TRBV7-9 and J usage is TRBJ2-3; D is ambiguous. Germline CDR1 and CDR2: SEHNR and FQNEAQ (reference sequence). The CDR3 sequence is 13 residues long. Trimming took 3 bases from V and 5 from J, leaving 9 bases between them. CDR3 DNA: TGTGCCAGCAGCTTCCGGTCCAAAGATACGCAGTATTTT. Translated: CASSFRSKDTQYF.

This clonotype was found many times. The chain links TRBV28 to TRBJ2-2; D is possibly TRBD2 (5 bases). V lost 3 bases and J 5 bases, leaving 7 bases between the germline ends. Germline V lookup: CDR1 MDHEN, CDR2 SYDVKM. The CDR3 is made up of 13 amino acids. The CDR3 bases are TGTGCCAGCAGTTTTCGACTAACCGGGGAGCTGTTTTTT. It translates to CASSFRLTGELFF.

V is TRBV5-4 and J is TRBJ2-3, with 11 bases lining up with TRBD2. J gave up 0 bases and V 4 bases, and 4 bases lay outside the gene matches. This CDR3 comprises 16 residues. In germline, CDR1 is SGHNT, CDR2 YYREEE (reference sequence). The CDR3 DNA reads TGTGCCAGCAGCGCAGGGACTAGCGGTAGCACAGATACGCAGTATTTT. Protein: CASSAGTSGSTDTQYF.

This clonotype was detected ten times or more. The chain couples TRBV15 to TRBJ2-5; TRBD1 agrees at 12 bases. CDR1 is LNHNV and CDR2 is YYDKDF in the germline V gene (reference sequence). The V segment lost 1 base and the J segment 5 bases; nucleotides outside the gene matches: 8. The CDR3 totals 17 residues. The CDR3 DNA reads as TGTGCCACCAGCAGAGCCACCGGGACAGGGGGCCTGGAGACCCAGTACTTC. Its translation: CATSRATGTGGLETQYF.

This clonotype was observed at least ten times. The genes are TRBV20-1 and TRBJ2-3; perhaps D is TRBD1 or TRBD2 (6 bases each). Germline loops: CDR1 DFQATT, CDR2 SNEGSKA (reference sequence). The ends were cut back, 5 bases at V and 2 bases at J, with 17 bases in the middle. CDR3 length: 15 amino acids. The CDR3 protein is CSAFYGSGATDTQYF. The CDR3 DNA reads TGCAGTGCTTTCTATGGTTCGGGGGCCACAGATACGCAGTATTTT.

A word on this clonotype: A much larger clone lies a single base off, so this may be a read error. V gene TRBV20-1 combines with J gene TRBJ1-1; 8 bases match TRBD1. V gave up 0 bases and J gave up 5 bases; unmatched junction bases: 11. Germline assignment: CDR1 DFQATT and CDR2 SNEGSKA (reference sequence). The CDR3 runs to 16 residues. CDR3 loop: CSARDLGTGGGTEAFF. The CDR3 DNA reads as TGCAGTGCTAGAGATCTGGGAACAGGGGGAGGTACTGAAGCTTTCTTT.

This chain links TRBV20-1 with TRBJ2-7; maybe TRBD2 (6 bases). CDR3 length: 13 amino acids. V was shortened by 3 bases and J by 5 bases, with 14 bases between the two germline ends. Germline CDR1 reads DFQATT; CDR2 reads SNEGSKA (reference sequence). In DNA, the CDR3 is TGCAGTGCTAGTTATGGGGAGGTCCACGAGCAGTACTTC. Residues: CSASYGEVHEQYF.

V gene TRBV28 combines with J gene TRBJ2-5; possible D gene TRBD1, 6 bases. V gave up 2 bases and J gave up 2 bases, with 12 bases separating them. The CDR3 covers 15 residues. In germline, CDR1 is MDHEN, CDR2 SYDVKM. The CDR3 loop reads CASSLGGWVQETQYF. CDR3 sequence (DNA): TGTGCCAGCAGTTTAGGGGGCTGGGTTCAAGAGACCCAGTACTTC. The full variable domain, completed using reference TRBV28 and TRBJ2-5, is DVKVTQSSRYLVKRTGEKVFLECVQDMDHENMFWYRQDPGLGLRLIYFSYDVKMKEKGDIPEGYSVSREKKERFSLILESASTNQTSMYLCASSLGGWVQETQYFGPGTRLLVL.

For this clonotype: A much larger clone lies one base from this, so it may be a read error. V gene TRBV28 combines with J gene TRBJ2-2; no reliable D call. The CDR3 covers 14 residues. Per germline, CDR1 MDHEN and CDR2 SYDVKM. The CDR3: CGSSSLAFTGELFF. The CDR3, as DNA: TGTGGCAGCAGTTCTCTGGCGTTCACCGGGGAGCTGTTTTTT.